The sequence of this T cell receptor beta chain was determined in a study of post-analysis software for immune sequencing data. Unique molecular identifiers were carried by the TCR beta cDNA libraries. TCRdb passed the PCR reads through MiXCR, listing each CDR3 protein once. This sample carries some 500,000 distinct CDR3 sequences, roughly 45% of them seen once, and the ten largest clones take roughly an eighth. Overall study results and limits: Comparison of patients with controls showed five TRBV segments more frequent in patients, TRBV5-6, TRBV5-1 and TRBV20-1 among them.

Remarks on this clonotype: Antigen specificity is unknown.

V was clipped by 1 base and J by 7 bases, with 13 bases between them. The CDR3 sequence is 15 residues long. The V gene's germline CDR1 is SGHTA and CDR2 FQGNSA. This clonotype originated in a girl between 5 and 17 years old with multiple sclerosis. The rearrangement links TRBV7-2 to TRBJ1-4, with D hard to call. The specimen was blood. Here the CDR3 DNA reads TGTGCCAGCAGCTTAGTTTCCGGGAATGGTGAAAAACTGTTTTTT. This sequence encodes CASSLVSGNGEKLFF.